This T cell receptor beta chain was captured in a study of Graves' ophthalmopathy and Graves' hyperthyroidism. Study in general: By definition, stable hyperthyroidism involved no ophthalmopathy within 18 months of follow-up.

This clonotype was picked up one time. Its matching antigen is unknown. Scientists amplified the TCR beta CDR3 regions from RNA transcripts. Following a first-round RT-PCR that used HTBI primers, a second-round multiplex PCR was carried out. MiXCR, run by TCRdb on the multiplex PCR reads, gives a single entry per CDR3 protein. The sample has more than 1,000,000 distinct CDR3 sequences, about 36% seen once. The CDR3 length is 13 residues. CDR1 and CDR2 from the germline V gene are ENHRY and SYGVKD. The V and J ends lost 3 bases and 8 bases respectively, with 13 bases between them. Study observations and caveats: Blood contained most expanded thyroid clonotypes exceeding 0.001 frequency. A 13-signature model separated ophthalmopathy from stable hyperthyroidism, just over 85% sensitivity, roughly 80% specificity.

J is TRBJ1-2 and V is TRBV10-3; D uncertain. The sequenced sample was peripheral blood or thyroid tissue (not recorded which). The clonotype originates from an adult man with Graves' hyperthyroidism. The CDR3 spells CAISDPVVGGYTF. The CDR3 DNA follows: TGTGCCATCAGTGACCCCGTAGTAGGCGGCTACACCTTC.